This T cell receptor (beta chain) was recorded in a study of blood T cell repertoires in COVID-19. CDR3 length: 13 residues. V shed 4 bases and J shed 7 bases, with 13 bases lying between them. Germline V gene sequence: CDR1 MNHEY, CDR2 SVGAGI. The authors' processing: For nucleated cells, counts were estimated from reference gene primer amplification. The data were produced by immunoSEQ multiplex PCR, yet TCRdb's version contains in-frame clones alone and is incomplete. V and J calls and clone size are those listed in that table; D and trimming were worked out from the DNA. The sample has 650,000 to 800,000 clones, around 89% seen once; the top ten hold roughly 0.25%.

This TCR was recovered from a woman between 18 and 29 years old with acute or convalescent COVID-19. The rearrangement links TRBV6-5 to TRBJ1-2; TRBD1 is a possible D gene (6 bases). Input material: peripheral blood. CDR3 DNA sequence: TGTGCCAGCAGTTTAAATCAGGGGTCTGGCTACACCTTC. It is translated as CASSLNQGSGYTF.